The clone carrying this T cell receptor beta chain was detected only a few times. Its antigen is unidentified. What was sequenced were expressed TCRB transcripts, since all of the isolated RNA had been reverse transcribed. Naive, central memory and regulatory T cell samples came to a mean of around 3.5 million reads. Libraries were prepared by immunoSEQ multiplex PCR; TCRdb keeps only in-frame clonotypes and omits some of them. This sample carries approximately 150,000 clones, more than 10% of them seen once, and the ten largest clones take 1.3%. This sample is part of a study of beta chain features in type 1 diabetes. Study outcomes and limitations: Shortening that was moderate but significant affected the TCRB CDR3s of Type 1 diabetes patients in all four CD4+ subsets.

Per germline, CDR1 SGHRS and CDR2 YFSETQ. This CDR3 has 16 residues. Unmatched junction bases numbered 4, after V lost 1 base and J lost 3 bases. The sequenced sample consisted of central memory CD4+ T cells from blood. The sequence was obtained from a man younger than 35 with type 1 diabetes. This chain links TRBV5-1 with TRBJ2-3; 11 nucleotides agree with TRBD2. The CDR3 loop is CASSLPGLAGTDTQYF. The CDR3 region has the DNA TGCGCCAGCAGCTTGCCCGGACTAGCGGGTACAGATACGCAGTATTTT.